The 27 T cell receptor beta chains below come from one sample, sequenced in a study of cytomegalovirus exposure and HLA in healthy donors. PCR amplification relied on 60 Vbeta primers (plus 13 Jbeta primers). Assay used: immunoSEQ multiplex PCR; TCRdb lists only in-frame clones, some missing. Of about 150,000 clones in the sample, under 75% were seen once. The sequenced sample was PBMCs. These receptors came from a woman aged 60 to 75 in good health and CMV-seropositive.

V gene TRBV28 combines with J gene TRBJ1-2, with 11 nucleotides matching TRBD1. J was trimmed by 11 bases and V by 1 base; bases with no gene match: 12. The CDR3 covers 16 residues. Germline V gives CDR1 MDHEN, CDR2 SYDVKM. This CDR3 reads CASSLFAPGTGGRYTF. The CDR3, as DNA: TGTGCCAGCAGTTTATTCGCCCCGGGGACAGGGGGTCGTTACACCTTC.

V usage is TRBV7-2 and J usage is TRBJ2-2; 10 bases agree with TRBD2. CDR1 and CDR2 from the germline V gene are SGHTA and FQGNSA. Trimming cost V 10 bases and J 3 bases; bases outside gene matches: 5. The CDR3 has 14 amino acids. In nucleotides, the CDR3 is TGTGCCACAGCTAGCGGGAGCCACACCGGGGAGCTGTTTTTT. Translation gives CATASGSHTGELFF.

The CDR3 region has the DNA TGTGCCAGCAGTTCGAGCCTAGCGGGACGCGAGCAGTACTTC. Protein: CASSSSLAGREQYF. V is TRBV28 and J is TRBJ2-7; the match to TRBD2 covers 9 bases. Per the germline V gene, CDR1 is MDHEN and CDR2 is SYDVKM. J lost 6 bases, V lost 4 bases, and 7 bases had no gene match. The CDR3 consists of 14 residues.

This chain uses TRBV19 with TRBJ2-3, with TRBD2 as a possible D gene (6 bases). Germline CDR1 reads LNHDA; CDR2 reads SQIVND (reference sequence). Trimming pared 5 bases from V and 0 bases from J, leaving 21 bases between. This CDR3 is built from 18 residues. The CDR3 DNA follows: TGTGCCAGTAGTTTCACACCCCTAGCTGGGACTAGCACAGATACGCAGTATTTT. Protein: CASSFTPLAGTSTDTQYF.

The genes are TRBV21-1 and TRBJ1-1; TRBD1 is the table's D call, not checked against the DNA. TRBV21-1 constitutes a pseudogene. The CDR3 consists of 16 residues. CDR3 in amino acids: CASSTYRGPGGTEAFF. The CDR3 coding sequence is TGTGCCAGCAGCACCTACAGGGGTCCCGGGGGTACTGAAGCTTTCTTT.

The chain joins TRBV5-6 to TRBJ2-1; a possible D gene is TRBD2 (5 bases). Germline V gene lookup returns CDR1 SGHDT and CDR2 YYEEEE. V lost 3 bases and J 10 bases, leaving 14 bases between the germline ends. There are 13 residues in the CDR3. CDR3 protein: CASSSVPRGEQFF. The CDR3 coding sequence is TGTGCCAGCAGCTCAGTACCTCGGGGAGAGCAGTTCTTC.

The chain couples TRBV6-5 to TRBJ2-1; TRBD2 aligns across 14 bases. V dropped 6 bases and J dropped 9; count of bases not matched to a gene: 4. The length of the CDR3 is 14 residues. The germline CDR1 and CDR2 sequences are MNHEY and SVGAGI. The CDR3 protein is CASRTSGRAGEQFF. DNA for the CDR3: TGTGCCAGCAGGACTAGCGGGAGGGCCGGTGAGCAGTTCTTC.

V and J are TRBV11-3 and TRBJ2-5; perhaps TRBD1 as D (6 bases). V was pared by 5 bases and J by 5 bases, with 15 bases between. In germline, CDR1 is SGHNT, CDR2 YENEEA. The CDR3 runs to 14 residues. CDR3 DNA: TGTGCCAGCAGCCGTGGGGGCGGCGGTGAGACCCAGTACTTC. This encodes CASSRGGGGETQYF.

In regard to this clone: Other DNA sequences within the sample encode an identical CDR3. The chain has TRBV4-2 and TRBJ1-2, with 8 bases identical to TRBD1. J gave up 1 base and V 5 bases, and 3 bases lay outside the gene matches. Germline CDR1 is LGHNA and CDR2 is YNFKEQ. The CDR3 sequence is 14 residues long. CDR3 DNA sequence: TGTGCCAGCAGCAGCGGACAGGGTAACTATGGCTACACCTTC. Encoded protein: CASSSGQGNYGYTF.

This clone occurred a few times. V usage is TRBV9 and J usage is TRBJ2-1, with 10 bases aligning to TRBD2. In germline, CDR1 is SGDLS, CDR2 YYNGEE. After removal of 4 bases from V and 2 bases from J, the junction contained 3 bases not matched to a gene. The CDR3 consists of 15 residues. CDR3 residues: CASSPTSGTYNEQFF. CDR3 in DNA: TGTGCCAGCAGCCCTACTAGCGGGACCTACAATGAGCAGTTCTTC.

In this sample, this clone turned up a few times. The J gene is TRBJ1-4, the V gene TRBV6-5; 7 nucleotides agree with TRBD1. Per germline, CDR1 MNHEY and CDR2 SVGAGI. The CDR3 totals 15 residues. V dropped 6 bases and J dropped 10; count of bases not matched to a gene: 14. The DNA for the CDR3 is TGTGCCAGCAGCCGAGACAGGGCAGGATTCGGAAAACTGTTTTTT. It translates to CASSRDRAGFGKLFF.

In its sample, this clone was seen a few times. The V and J genes are TRBV9 and TRBJ2-3, with TRBD2 as a possible D gene (6 bases). Trimming left V 4 bases short and J 3 bases short, with 9 bases between. Germline CDR1 SGDLS, CDR2 YYNGEE. This CDR3 contains 13 residues. In DNA, the CDR3 is TGTGCCAGCAGCAATCGGGAGACAGATACGCAGTATTTT. It yields the protein CASSNRETDTQYF.

This clone was detected only a few times. The rearrangement links TRBV28 to TRBJ1-2, with D possibly being TRBD1 (6 bases). The CDR3 extends over 13 amino acids. Trimming stripped 6 bases from V and 6 bases from J, with 14 bases between. Germline assignment: CDR1 MDHEN and CDR2 SYDVKM. The CDR3 nucleotides read TGTGCCAGCAGCGACCTAGGGGGGGATGGCTACACCTTC. Translation gives CASSDLGGDGYTF.

This clone was counted only a few times. The chain links TRBV19 to TRBJ2-3; 9 nucleotides agree with TRBD1. The CDR3 has 16 residues. V gave up 4 bases and J gave up 3 bases; unmatched junction bases: 8. Germline V gives CDR1 LNHDA, CDR2 SQIVND (reference sequence). The CDR3 is CASSSPGQGGTDTQYF. CDR3 nucleotides: TGTGCCAGTAGTAGCCCGGGACAGGGAGGAACAGATACGCAGTATTTT.

This clone was counted between two and nine times. The rearrangement uses TRBV9 and TRBJ1-1; D is ambiguous. V was cut by 5 bases and J by 0 bases, with 8 bases left in between. CDR1 and CDR2 (germline): SGDLS, YYNGEE. The CDR3 totals 13 residues. The CDR3 reads CASSQEVNTEAFF. In DNA, the CDR3 is TGTGCCAGCAGTCAGGAGGTGAACACTGAAGCTTTCTTT.

The chain uses TRBV6-1 and TRBJ2-3, with TRBD2 identical over 11 bases. CDR1 and CDR2 from the germline V gene are MNHNS and SASEGT. J gave up 6 bases and V 2 bases, and 7 bases lay outside the gene matches. The length of the CDR3 is 16 residues. CDR3 in amino acids: CASSERLAGQPDTQYF. The CDR3 coding sequence is TGTGCCAGCAGTGAAAGACTAGCGGGACAACCGGATACGCAGTATTTT.

This clone was observed a handful of times. DNA of the CDR3: TGTGCCAGCAGCGAGGACTCAAGCTCCTACAATGAGCAGTTCTTC. Translation gives CASSEDSSSYNEQFF. The chain employs TRBV7-3 and TRBJ2-1, with D perhaps TRBD2 (5 bases). This CDR3 region has 15 residues. From germline, CDR1 is SGHTA and CDR2 FQGTGA. The V and J ends lost 5 bases and 0 bases respectively, with 11 bases between them. Full variable domain (missing parts from reference TRBV7-3 and TRBJ2-1): GAGVSQTPSNKVTEKGKYVELRCDPISGHTALYWYRQSLGQGPEFLIYFQGTGAADDSGLPNDRFFAVRPEGSVSTLKIQRTERGDSAVYLCASSEDSSSYNEQFFGPGTRLTVL.

This clone was counted only a few times. The rearrangement uses TRBV7-8 and TRBJ2-3; D is ambiguous. CDR1 and CDR2 (germline): SGHVS, FQNEAQ. CDR3 length: 15 residues. The germline V and J ends were trimmed by 1 base and 0 bases, with 8 bases remaining between them. The CDR3 reads CASSLVLRSTDTQYF. As DNA, the CDR3 is TGTGCCAGCAGCTTAGTATTGCGGAGCACAGATACGCAGTATTTT.

In this sample, this clone turned up a few times. The V gene is TRBV15, the J gene TRBJ2-7; 8 positions match TRBD2. With 3 bases clipped from V and 3 bases from J, the junction kept 7 bases outside the gene matches. This CDR3 is 15 amino acids long. The germline V gene encodes CDR1 LNHNV and CDR2 YYDKDF (reference sequence). The CDR3 DNA reads as TGTGCCACCAGCAGGGAGCGCGGGGGGATCTACGAGCAGTACTTC. It codes for CATSRERGGIYEQYF.

The rearrangement uses TRBV9 and TRBJ2-6, with D perhaps TRBD1 (6 bases). Germline loops: CDR1 SGDLS, CDR2 YYNGEE. The CDR3 consists of 17 residues. Trimming left V 4 bases short and J 4 bases short, with 18 bases between. The CDR3 DNA sequence: TGTGCCAGCAGCCCAGGGGTGCGTACAAGGGGGGCCAACGTCCTGACTTTC. Translating gives CASSPGVRTRGANVLTF.

This chain uses TRBV19 with TRBJ1-1, with 8 nucleotides matching TRBD1. The J segment lost 1 base and the V segment lost 4 bases, leaving 2 bases of the junction unmatched. Looked up from germline, CDR1 is LNHDA and CDR2 is SQIVND (reference sequence). The CDR3 sequence is 14 residues long. CDR3 bases: TGTGCCAGTAGTACCACAGGGGGGAACACTGAAGCTTTCTTT. The encoded protein is CASSTTGGNTEAFF.

This chain joins TRBV28 and TRBJ2-7, with TRBD1 identical over 7 bases. Germline-derived CDR1 and CDR2 are MDHEN and SYDVKM. The CDR3 has 13 residues. After removal of 7 bases from V and 3 bases from J, the junction contained 6 bases not matched to a gene. As DNA, the CDR3 is TGTGCCAGCACTGGGGGACAGAACTACGAGCAGTACTTC. This encodes CASTGGQNYEQYF.

The gene calls are TRBV29-1 and TRBJ2-1; 11 bases are a match to TRBD2. This CDR3 spans 14 amino acids. V shed 1 base and J 6 bases; nucleotides not matched to a gene: 2. The germline V gene encodes CDR1 SQVTM and CDR2 ANQGSEA. As DNA, the CDR3 is TGCAGCGTTGAAGGACTAGCGGGAACCAATGAGCAGTTCTTC. Encoded protein: CSVEGLAGTNEQFF.

The rearrangement links TRBV9 to TRBJ1-4, with D tentatively TRBD1 (5 bases). Germline CDR1 SGDLS, CDR2 YYNGEE. This CDR3 is 15 amino acids long. The V and J ends lost 2 bases and 8 bases respectively, with 16 bases between them. The CDR3 loop reads CASSVDSTRGEKLFF. The CDR3 region has the DNA TGTGCCAGCAGCGTCGACAGCACAAGGGGAGAAAAACTGTTTTTT.

The V gene is TRBV6-5, the J gene TRBJ2-3; D unclear. Trimming left V 2 bases short and J 7 bases short, with 7 bases between. The CDR3 consists of 12 residues. CDR1 is MNHEY and CDR2 is SVGAGI in the germline V gene. The CDR3 loop reads CASSYRDNTQYF. CDR3 nucleotides: TGTGCCAGCAGTTACCGAGATAATACGCAGTATTTT.

This clone occurred a few times. The genes are TRBV5-4 and TRBJ2-5; 7 bases line up with TRBD1. The germline V gene has CDR1 SGHNT and CDR2 YYREEE (reference sequence). The CDR3 contains 15 residues. With V trimmed by 0 bases and J by 4 bases, 6 bases remained unmatched. The CDR3 region has the DNA TGTGCCAGCAGCTTGGCCCCGGGACAGCCAGAGACCCAGTACTTC. Translated: CASSLAPGQPETQYF.

The chain carries TRBV7-6 and TRBJ2-5; TRBD2 aligns across 12 bases. This CDR3 has 14 residues. V trimming: 6 bases; J trimming: 7 bases; junction bases outside the gene matches: 6. Per germline, CDR1 SGHVS and CDR2 FNYEAQ. Written as DNA, the CDR3 is TGTGCCAGCAGGCCCGGGACTAGCGGGCGGACCCAGTACTTC. This codes for CASRPGTSGRTQYF.